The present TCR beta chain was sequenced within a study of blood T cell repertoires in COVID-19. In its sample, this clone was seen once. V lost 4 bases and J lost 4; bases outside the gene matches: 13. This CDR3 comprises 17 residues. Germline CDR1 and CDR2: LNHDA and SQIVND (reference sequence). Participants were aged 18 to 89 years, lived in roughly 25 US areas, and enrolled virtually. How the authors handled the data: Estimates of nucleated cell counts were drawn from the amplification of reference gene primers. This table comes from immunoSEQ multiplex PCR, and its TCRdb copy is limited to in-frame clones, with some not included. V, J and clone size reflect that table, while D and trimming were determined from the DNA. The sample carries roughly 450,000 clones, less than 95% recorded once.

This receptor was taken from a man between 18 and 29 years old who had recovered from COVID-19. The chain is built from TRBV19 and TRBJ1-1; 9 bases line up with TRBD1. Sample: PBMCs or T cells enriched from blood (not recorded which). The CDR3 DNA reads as TGTGCCAGTAGTACGGGGGACAGGGCCATAGTTGGCACTGAAGCTTTCTTT. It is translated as CASSTGDRAIVGTEAFF.